This entry is about one TCR beta chain. The antigen is unknown. This sample is part of a study of cytomegalovirus exposure and HLA in healthy donors. For the study at large: As an earlier analysis found, about 179 million T cells yielded about 120 million unique TCR beta sequences.

The V segment lost 3 bases and the J segment 6 bases; nucleotides outside the gene matches: 10. This CDR3 is built from 16 residues. The PCR had 60 Vbeta and 13 Jbeta primers. Clones were read by immunoSEQ multiplex PCR, and TCRdb kept only the in-frame ones, dropping some. Recorded for this sample: tens of thousands of clones. Study conclusions and caveats: Fewer N-insertions (relative to the approximately 700-donor mean) were reportedly seen in an Asian-associated ancestry cluster in a later analysis.

The source material was PBMCs. The source is a man aged 50-59 years in good health and CMV-seropositive. V is TRBV5-3 and J is TRBJ1-5, with 9 nucleotides matching TRBD1. TRBV5-3 is sorted into the ORF group, with uncertain function. The CDR3 DNA sequence: TGTGCCAGAAGCTCCTCCCCGGGACAGGGAGGTCAGCCCCAGCATTTT. Its protein is CARSSSPGQGGQPQHF.